The rows below give T cell receptor beta chains drawn from one sample of a study of shared clonotypes between healthy human individuals. Measured with immunoSEQ multiplex PCR; TCRdb has only the in-frame clones, and not every one. The table has about 2.3 million clones, 90% to 95% seen once; the top ten hold about 0.39%. The sequenced material came from naive CD4+ T cells from PBMCs. These receptor sequences come from a man between 18 and 29 years old in good health. Some clones in this sample may be carry-over from other donors' samples. Each CDR3 is given with its conserved first and last residue. D genes are given only for firm matches. The size entry is marked missing in some rows and otherwise reads once, few, many or a size class.

v_gene: TRBV11-1
d_gene: NA
abundance: NA
CDR3aa: CASSTRDEKLFF

v_gene: TRBV28
d_gene: TRBD1
abundance: NA
CDR3aa: CASIAQGDRRDTQYF

v_gene: TRBV15
d_gene: TRBD1
abundance: once
CDR3aa: CATSRVERTGMGEKLFF

v_gene: TRBV7-2
d_gene: NA
abundance: few
CDR3aa: CASSLNQVAQHF

v_gene: TRBV4-1
d_gene: NA
abundance: NA
CDR3aa: CASSQEVAESSYEQYF

v_gene: TRBV7-2
d_gene: NA
abundance: NA
CDR3aa: CASSLSSASNQPQHF

v_gene: TRBV6-5
d_gene: NA
abundance: NA
CDR3aa: CASSYSGENEQFF

v_gene: TRBV6-1
d_gene: NA
abundance: NA
CDR3aa: CASSYRRVVFF

v_gene: TRBV7-9
d_gene: NA
abundance: NA
CDR3aa: CASSHRLAGDNEQFF

v_gene: TRBV5-8
d_gene: TRBD2
abundance: once
CDR3aa: CASSSTPGLVDTGELFF

v_gene: TRBV6-6
d_gene: NA
abundance: NA
CDR3aa: CASIVGQAGELFF

v_gene: TRBV10-3
d_gene: TRBD1
abundance: NA
CDR3aa: CAIQNRDRDNEQFF

v_gene: TRBV18
d_gene: NA
abundance: NA
CDR3aa: CASSPSLEETQYF

v_gene: TRBV9
d_gene: NA
abundance: NA
CDR3aa: CASSPGLGSSYEQYF

v_gene: TRBV27
d_gene: NA
abundance: NA
CDR3aa: CASRLRGSAEQPQHF

v_gene: TRBV5-1
d_gene: TRBD2
abundance: NA
CDR3aa: CASSYTSGRRTDTQYF

v_gene: TRBV28
d_gene: NA
abundance: NA
CDR3aa: CASSLYLQGRYEQYF

v_gene: TRBV9
d_gene: TRBD2
abundance: NA
CDR3aa: CASSVSGRAFGELFF

v_gene: TRBV7-3
d_gene: TRBD2
abundance: NA
CDR3aa: CASSQGSASGGLYEQFF

v_gene: TRBV6-1
d_gene: TRBD1
abundance: NA
CDR3aa: CASRRQGATDTQYF

v_gene: TRBV2
d_gene: NA
abundance: few
CDR3aa: CASSERDTEFPQHF

v_gene: TRBV6-5
d_gene: NA
abundance: NA
CDR3aa: CASSYGRGRGNTIYF

v_gene: TRBV27
d_gene: NA
abundance: NA
CDR3aa: CASSQGLGRSTDTQYF

v_gene: TRBV28
d_gene: TRBD2
abundance: NA
CDR3aa: CASSLRTSLGGEQYF